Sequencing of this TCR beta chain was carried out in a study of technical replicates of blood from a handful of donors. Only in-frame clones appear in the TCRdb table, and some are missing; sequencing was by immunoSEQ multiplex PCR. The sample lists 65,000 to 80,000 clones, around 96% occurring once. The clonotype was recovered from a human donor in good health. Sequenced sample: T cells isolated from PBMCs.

Here the CDR3 reads CASSKNRGQGWSGSQPQHF. In nucleotides, the CDR3 is TGTGCCAGCAGCAAAAACAGGGGACAGGGTTGGTCGGGATCTCAGCCCCAGCATTTT. The rearrangement joins TRBV21-1 to TRBJ1-5; the tabulated D call, TRBD1, remains unverified against the DNA. TRBV21-1 is listed as a pseudogene. This CDR3 has 19 residues.